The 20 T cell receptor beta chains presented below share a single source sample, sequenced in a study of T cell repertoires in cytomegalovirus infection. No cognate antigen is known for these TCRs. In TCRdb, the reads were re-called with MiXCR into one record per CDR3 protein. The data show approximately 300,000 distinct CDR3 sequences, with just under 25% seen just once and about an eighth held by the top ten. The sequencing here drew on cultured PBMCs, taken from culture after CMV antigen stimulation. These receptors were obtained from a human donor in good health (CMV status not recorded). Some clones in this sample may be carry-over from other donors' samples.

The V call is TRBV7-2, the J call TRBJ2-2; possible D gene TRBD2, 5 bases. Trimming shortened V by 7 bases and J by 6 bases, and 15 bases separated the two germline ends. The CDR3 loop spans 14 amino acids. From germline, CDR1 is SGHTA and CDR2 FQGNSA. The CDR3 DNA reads TGTGCCAGCAAATCAGGACTTTTCGCCGGGGAGCTGTTTTTT. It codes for CASKSGLFAGELFF.

The CDR3 protein is CASSPRLLAGVGEQYF. DNA of the CDR3: TGTGCCAGCTCACCAAGGTTACTAGCGGGAGTGGGGGAGCAGTACTTC. The rearrangement uses TRBV18 and TRBJ2-7; TRBD2 matches at 11 bases. V lost 2 bases, J lost 7 bases, and 10 bases stayed unmatched. CDR3 length equals 16 residues. Germline assignment: CDR1 KGHSH and CDR2 LQKENI.

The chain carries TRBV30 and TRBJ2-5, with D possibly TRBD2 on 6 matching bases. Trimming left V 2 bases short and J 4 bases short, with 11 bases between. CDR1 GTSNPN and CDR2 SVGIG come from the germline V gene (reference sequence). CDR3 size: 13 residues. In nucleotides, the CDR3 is TGTGCCTGGAGTCTCGGGGGTCCAGAGACCCAGTACTTC. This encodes CAWSLGGPETQYF.

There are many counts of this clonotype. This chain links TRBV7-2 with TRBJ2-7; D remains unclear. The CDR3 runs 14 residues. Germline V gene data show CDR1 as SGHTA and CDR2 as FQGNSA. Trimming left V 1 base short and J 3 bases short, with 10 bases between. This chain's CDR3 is CASSLGPYSYEQYF. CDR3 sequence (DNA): TGTGCCAGCAGCTTAGGTCCATACAGCTACGAGCAGTACTTC.

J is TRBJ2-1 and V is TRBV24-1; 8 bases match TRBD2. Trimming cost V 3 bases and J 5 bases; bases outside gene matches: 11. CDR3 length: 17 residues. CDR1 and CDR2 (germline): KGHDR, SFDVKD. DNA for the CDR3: TGTGCCACCAGTGATATCCGGGGGACTAGTTACGACAATGAGCAGTTCTTC. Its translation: CATSDIRGTSYDNEQFF.

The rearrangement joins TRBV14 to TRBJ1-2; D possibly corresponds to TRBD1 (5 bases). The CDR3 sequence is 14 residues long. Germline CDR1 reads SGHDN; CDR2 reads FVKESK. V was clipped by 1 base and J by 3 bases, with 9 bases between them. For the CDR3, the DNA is TGTGCCAGCAGCCAAGGACAGTGGTACTATGGCTACACCTTC. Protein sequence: CASSQGQWYYGYTF. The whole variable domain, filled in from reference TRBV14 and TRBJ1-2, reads EAGVTQFPSHSVIEKGQTVTLRCDPISGHDNLYWYRRVMGKEIKFLLHFVKESKQDESGMPNNRFLAERTGGTYSTLKVQPAELEDSGVYFCASSQGQWYYGYTFGSGTRLTVV.

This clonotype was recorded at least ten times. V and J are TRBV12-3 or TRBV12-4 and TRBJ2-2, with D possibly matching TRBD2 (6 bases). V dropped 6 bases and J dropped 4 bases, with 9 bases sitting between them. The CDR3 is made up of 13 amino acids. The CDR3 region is CASSRDFTGELFF. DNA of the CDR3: TGTGCCAGCAGCCGGGACTTCACCGGGGAGCTGTTTTTT.

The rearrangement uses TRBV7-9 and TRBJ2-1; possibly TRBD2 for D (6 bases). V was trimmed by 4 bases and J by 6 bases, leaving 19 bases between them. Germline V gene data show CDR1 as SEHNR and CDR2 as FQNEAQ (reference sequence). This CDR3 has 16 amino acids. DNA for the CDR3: TGTGCCAGCAGCTCACCCACGGGACTTGGCCTCAATGAGCAGTTCTTC. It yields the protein CASSSPTGLGLNEQFF.

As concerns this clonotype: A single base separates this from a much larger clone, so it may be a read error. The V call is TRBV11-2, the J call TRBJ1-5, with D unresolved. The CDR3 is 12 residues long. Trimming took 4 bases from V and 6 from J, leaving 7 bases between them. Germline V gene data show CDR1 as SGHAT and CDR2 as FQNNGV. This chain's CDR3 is CASSSVGQPQHF. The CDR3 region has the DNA TGTGCCAGCAGCTCCGTGGGTCAGCCCCAGCATTTT.

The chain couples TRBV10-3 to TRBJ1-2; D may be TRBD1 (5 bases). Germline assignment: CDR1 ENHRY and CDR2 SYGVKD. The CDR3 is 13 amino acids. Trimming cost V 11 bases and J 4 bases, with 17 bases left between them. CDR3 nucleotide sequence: TGTGCCTGCCAACAGGTAGGCGGCTATGGCTACACCTTC. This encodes CACQQVGGYGYTF.

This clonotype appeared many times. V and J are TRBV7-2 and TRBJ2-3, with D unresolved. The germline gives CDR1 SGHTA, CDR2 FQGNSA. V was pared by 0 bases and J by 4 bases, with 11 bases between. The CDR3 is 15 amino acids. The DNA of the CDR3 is TGTGCCAGCAGCTTAGCGGGGTTCAACGCAGATACGCAGTATTTT. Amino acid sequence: CASSLAGFNADTQYF.

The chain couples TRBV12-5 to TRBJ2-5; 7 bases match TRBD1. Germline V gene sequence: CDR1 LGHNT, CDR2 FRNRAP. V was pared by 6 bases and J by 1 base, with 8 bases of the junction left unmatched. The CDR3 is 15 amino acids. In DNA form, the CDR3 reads TGTGCTAGTGGCCCCCCAGACAGGGCCCAAGAGACCCAGTACTTC. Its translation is CASGPPDRAQETQYF.

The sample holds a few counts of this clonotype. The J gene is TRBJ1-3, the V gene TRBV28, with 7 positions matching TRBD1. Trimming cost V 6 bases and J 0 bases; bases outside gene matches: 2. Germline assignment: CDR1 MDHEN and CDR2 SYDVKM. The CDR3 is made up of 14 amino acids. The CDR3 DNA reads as TGTGCCAGCAGGTCAGGGGGCTCTGGAAACACCATATATTTT. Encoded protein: CASRSGGSGNTIYF.

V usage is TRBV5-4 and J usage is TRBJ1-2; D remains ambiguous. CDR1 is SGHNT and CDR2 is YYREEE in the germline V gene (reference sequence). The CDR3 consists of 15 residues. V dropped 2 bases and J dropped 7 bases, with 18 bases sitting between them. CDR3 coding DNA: TGTGCCAGCAGCTTTCCCGCCGGTAACTCGGCTGGCTACACCTTC. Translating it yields CASSFPAGNSAGYTF. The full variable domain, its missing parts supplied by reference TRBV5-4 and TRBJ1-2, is ETGVTQSPTHLIKTRGQQVTLRCSSQSGHNTVSWYQQALGQGPQFIFQYYREEENGRGNFPPRFSGLQFPNYSSELNVNALELDDSALYLCASSFPAGNSAGYTFGSGTRLTVV.

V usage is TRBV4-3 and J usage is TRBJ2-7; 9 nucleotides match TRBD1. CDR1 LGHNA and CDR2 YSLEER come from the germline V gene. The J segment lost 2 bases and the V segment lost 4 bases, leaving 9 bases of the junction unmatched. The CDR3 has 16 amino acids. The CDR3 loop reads CASSPTPGQGPYEQYV. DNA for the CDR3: TGCGCCAGCAGCCCTACGCCGGGACAGGGCCCCTACGAGCAGTACGTC.

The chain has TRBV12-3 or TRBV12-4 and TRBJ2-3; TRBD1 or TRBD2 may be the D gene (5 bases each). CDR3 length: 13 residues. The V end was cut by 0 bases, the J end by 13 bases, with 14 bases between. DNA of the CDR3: TGTGCCAGCAGTTTAGCGTGGGGGACCCTCGAGTATTTT. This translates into CASSLAWGTLEYF.

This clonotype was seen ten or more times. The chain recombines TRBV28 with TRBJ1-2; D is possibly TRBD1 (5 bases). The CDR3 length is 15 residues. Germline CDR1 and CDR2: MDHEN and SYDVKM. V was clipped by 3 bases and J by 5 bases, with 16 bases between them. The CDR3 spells CASSFRALQGYGYTF. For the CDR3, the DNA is TGTGCCAGCAGTTTCAGGGCCCTCCAGGGTTATGGCTACACCTTC.

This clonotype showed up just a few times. The CDR3 here is CASSLGTAYNEQFF. The DNA for the CDR3 is TGTGCCAGCAGCTTAGGGACAGCCTACAATGAGCAGTTCTTC. This chain links TRBV11-2 with TRBJ2-1; D is possibly TRBD1 (6 bases). The V end lost 1 base, the J end lost 2 bases, and 6 bases lay between the germline ends. Per the germline V gene, CDR1 is SGHAT and CDR2 is FQNNGV. The CDR3 spans 14 residues.

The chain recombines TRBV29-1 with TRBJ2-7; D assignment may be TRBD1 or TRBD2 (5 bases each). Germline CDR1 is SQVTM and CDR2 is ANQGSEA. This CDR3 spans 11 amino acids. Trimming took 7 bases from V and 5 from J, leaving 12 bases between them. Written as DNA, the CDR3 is TGCAGCGGGGGAGAGGGGCACGAGCAGTACTTC. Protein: CSGGEGHEQYF.

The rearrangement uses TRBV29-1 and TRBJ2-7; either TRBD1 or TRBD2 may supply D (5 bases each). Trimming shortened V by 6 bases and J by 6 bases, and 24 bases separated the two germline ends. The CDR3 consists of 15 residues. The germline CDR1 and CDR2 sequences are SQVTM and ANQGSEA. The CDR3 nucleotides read TGCAGCGTGCGCCCGGGGCCAAGGACGAGCGGCGAGCAGTACTTC. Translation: CSVRPGPRTSGEQYF.